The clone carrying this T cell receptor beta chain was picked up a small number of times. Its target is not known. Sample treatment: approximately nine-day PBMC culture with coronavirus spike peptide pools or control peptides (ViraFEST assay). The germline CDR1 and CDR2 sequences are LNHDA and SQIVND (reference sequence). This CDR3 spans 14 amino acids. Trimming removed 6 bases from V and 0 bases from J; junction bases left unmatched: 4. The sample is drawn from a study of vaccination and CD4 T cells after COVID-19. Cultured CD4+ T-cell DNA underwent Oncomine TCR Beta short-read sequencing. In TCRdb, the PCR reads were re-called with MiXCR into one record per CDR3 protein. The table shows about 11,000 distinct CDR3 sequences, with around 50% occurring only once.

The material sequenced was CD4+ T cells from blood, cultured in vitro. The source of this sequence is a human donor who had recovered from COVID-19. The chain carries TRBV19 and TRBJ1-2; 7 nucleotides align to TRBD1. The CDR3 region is CASSQTGSNYGYTF. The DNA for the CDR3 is TGTGCCAGTAGCCAGACAGGGTCTAACTATGGCTACACCTTC.